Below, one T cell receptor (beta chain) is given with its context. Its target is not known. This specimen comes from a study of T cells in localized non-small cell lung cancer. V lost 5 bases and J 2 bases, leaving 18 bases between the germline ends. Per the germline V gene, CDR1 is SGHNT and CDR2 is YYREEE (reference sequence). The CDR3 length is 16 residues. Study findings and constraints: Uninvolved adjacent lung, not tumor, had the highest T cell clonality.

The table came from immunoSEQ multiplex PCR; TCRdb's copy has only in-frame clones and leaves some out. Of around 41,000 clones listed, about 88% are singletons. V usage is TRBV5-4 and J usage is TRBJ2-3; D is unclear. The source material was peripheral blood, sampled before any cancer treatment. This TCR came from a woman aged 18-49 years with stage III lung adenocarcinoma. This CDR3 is CASSQDSSPSTDTQYF. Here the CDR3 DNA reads TGTGCCAGCAGTCAAGACTCCAGTCCTTCCACAGATACGCAGTATTTT.